This T cell receptor beta chain was found in a study of stem cell transplantation in POMP-related autoinflammatory disease (dated by TCRdb to the early 2020s). At the level of the whole study: The study hypothesized that defective thymoproteasomes impair MHC class I-dependent CD8+ T-cell differentiation and positive selection, skewing the TRB repertoire. Before transplant, patients showed CD4+ naive T-cell skewing, low CD8+ T-cell proportions, and reduced T-cell cytokine secretion. After transplant, DNA chimerism analysis showed 100% donor engraftment of neutrophils and platelets through one year. The effect of POMP deficiency on T-cell receptor beta repertoire diversity and CDR3 characteristics was assessed by high-throughput TRB sequencing. Findings and caveats that apply to the study as a whole: The number of unique TRB V-J gene pairings in PRAID patients was restricted. A trend toward lower TRB diversity and higher clonality was observed in PRAID patients across all analyzed T-cell subsets. In PRAID patients, the trend toward increased clonality and lower diversity reached statistical significance only for regulatory T cells.

The library was generated by the immunoSEQ multiplex PCR assay. Per the original workflow: Shannon entropy, which takes clonal size distribution into account, was used to quantify repertoire diversity. The Gini-Simpson index (Simpson_1-D) was used to measure inequality in clonotype distribution. TCRdb carries this immuneACCESS record with in-frame sequences only. Its versions omit some clonotypes, under half of them owing to an unresolved V gene in the studies checked, with the rest unexplained. The V and J calls and clone size were taken over from that table, and D and trimming were inferred from the DNA. Within this sample are 9,000 to 10,000 clones, with 70% to 80% of them counted one time only. The ten largest clones capture approximately 4.5% of the sample. In the paper's terms, the time point label means: after hematopoietic stem cell transplant. PRAID was marked by prominent immunodeficiency together with autoinflammation. Before TRB sequencing, the T-cell subsets, namely conventional T cells, CD8+ T cells, regulatory T cells, and T follicular helper cells, were sorted.

As for this clone: It lacks a known antigen. No much larger clonotype is one base removed from it; base qualities were not supplied.

Material: CD4+ T cells from PBMCs, obtained after stem cell transplantation. The sequence derives from a human patient with POMP-related autoinflammation and immune dysregulation (PRAID). After a transplant, not all T cells may be the patient's own; some may come from the graft donor.

The CDR3 here reads CAWTTGANTEAFF. The DNA sequence is TGTGCCTGGACTACAGGAGCCAACACTGAAGCTTTCTTT. This chain joins TRBV30 to TRBJ1-1; tentative D gene TRBD1, with 5 bases matching. Trimming at the junction amounts to 4 bases on V and 2 bases on J, and the germline ends lie 11 bases apart. Taken from cysteine to phenylalanine, the CDR3 has 13 residues. Just the 39-base CDR3 DNA is kept, in frame starting at base 1. According to the germline V gene (reference sequence), CDR1 reads GTSNPN and CDR2 reads SVGIG.